This T cell receptor (beta chain) was recovered during a study of blood T cell repertoires in COVID-19. V shed 11 bases and J 8 bases; nucleotides not matched to a gene: 8. This CDR3 has 12 residues. CDR1 is ENHRY, CDR2 SYGVKD, per germline. The assay was immunoSEQ multiplex PCR, and TCRdb's table has in-frame clones only and misses some. The sample records 200,000 to 250,000 clones, roughly 84% being singletons. This chain joins TRBV10-3 and TRBJ1-4, with 7 bases fitting TRBD1. The sequence was obtained from a woman in her 40s who had recovered from COVID-19. The sample was PBMCs or T cells enriched from blood (not recorded which). The CDR3 DNA reads TGTGCCTCCCAGGGGACAGTCGAAAAACTGTTTTTT. This gives the protein CASQGTVEKLFF.